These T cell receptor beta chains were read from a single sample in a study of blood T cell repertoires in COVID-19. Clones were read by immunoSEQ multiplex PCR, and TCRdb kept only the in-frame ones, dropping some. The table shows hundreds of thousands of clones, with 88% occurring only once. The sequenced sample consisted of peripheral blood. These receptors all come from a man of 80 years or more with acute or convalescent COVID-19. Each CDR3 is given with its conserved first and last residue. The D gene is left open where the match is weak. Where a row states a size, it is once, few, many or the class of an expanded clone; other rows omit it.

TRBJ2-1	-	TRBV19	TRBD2	CASSMGTSGRNEQFF	TGTGCCAGTAGTATGGGGACTAGCGGTCGCAATGAGCAGTTCTTC
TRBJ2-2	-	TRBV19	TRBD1	CASSIRTGANTGELFF	TGTGCCAGTAGTATACGGACAGGGGCGAACACCGGGGAGCTGTTTTTT
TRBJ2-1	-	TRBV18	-	CASSPSLGSYNEQFF	TGTGCCAGCTCACCATCACTGGGCTCATACAATGAGCAGTTCTTC
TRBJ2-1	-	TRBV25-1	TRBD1	CASSENLGTGKYNEQFF	TGTGCCAGCAGTGAAAATCTCGGGACAGGGAAGTACAATGAGCAGTTCTTC
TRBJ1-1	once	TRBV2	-	CASSGAEQGNTEAFF	TGTGCCAGCAGTGGGGCCGAACAGGGTAACACTGAAGCTTTCTTT
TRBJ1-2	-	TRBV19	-	CASSPSSPYGYTF	TGTGCCAGTAGTCCGTCGTCCCCCTATGGCTACACCTTC
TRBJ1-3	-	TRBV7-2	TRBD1	CASSKEGQPSGNTIYF	TGTGCCAGCAGCAAAGAGGGACAGCCAAGCGGAAACACCATATATTTT
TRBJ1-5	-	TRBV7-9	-	CASSLGRVDSNQPQHF	TGTGCCAGCAGCTTAGGCAGGGTAGATAGCAATCAGCCCCAGCATTTT
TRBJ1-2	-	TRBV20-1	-	CSASHSYGYTF	TGCAGTGCTAGTCACAGCTATGGCTACACCTTC
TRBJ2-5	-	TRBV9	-	CASSVEGLATETQYF	TGTGCCAGCAGCGTAGAAGGTCTAGCGACAGAGACCCAGTACTTC
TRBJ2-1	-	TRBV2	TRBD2	CVSSISGRDNEQFF	TGTGTCAGCAGTATTAGCGGGAGGGACAATGAGCAGTTCTTC
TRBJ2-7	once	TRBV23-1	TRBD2	CASSQSRERGYYEQYF	TGCGCCAGCAGTCAATCGAGGGAGCGGGGTTACTACGAGCAGTACTTC
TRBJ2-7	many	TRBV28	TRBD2	CASAQPGGPAYEQYF	TGTGCCAGCGCCCAGCCGGGGGGACCTGCCTACGAGCAGTACTTC
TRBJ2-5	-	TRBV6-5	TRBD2	CASSTTSVGTQYF	TGTGCCAGCAGTACTACTAGCGTGGGGACCCAGTACTTC
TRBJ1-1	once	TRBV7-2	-	CASSPSQARDEAFF	TGTGCCAGCAGCCCGTCCCAAGCGAGGGATGAAGCTTTCTTT
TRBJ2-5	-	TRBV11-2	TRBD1	CASSLGGTGPQETQYF	TGTGCCAGCAGCTTAGGCGGGACAGGCCCTCAAGAGACCCAGTACTTC
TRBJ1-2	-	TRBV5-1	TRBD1	CASSLYRGLDYGYTF	TGCGCCAGCAGCTTGTACAGGGGTTTGGACTATGGCTACACCTTC
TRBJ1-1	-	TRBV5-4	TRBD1	CASSPGTGVSEAFF	TGTGCCAGCAGCCCCGGGACAGGGGTATCTGAAGCTTTCTTT
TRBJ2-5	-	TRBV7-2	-	CASSLQQGRAETQYF	TGTGCCAGCAGCTTACAACAGGGAAGGGCAGAGACCCAGTACTTC
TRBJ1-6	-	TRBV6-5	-	CASSYNSAYNSPLHF	TGTGCCAGCAGTTATAACTCCGCCTATAATTCACCCCTCCACTTT
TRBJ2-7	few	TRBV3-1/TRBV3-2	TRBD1	CASSQGGTGIYEQYF	TGTGCCAGCAGCCAAGGCGGGACAGGGATCTACGAGCAGTACTTC
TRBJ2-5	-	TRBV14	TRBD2	CASSHGTSGIQETQYF	TGTGCCAGCAGCCACGGGACTAGCGGTATACAAGAGACCCAGTACTTC
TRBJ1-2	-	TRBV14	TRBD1	CASSPSGTGGRYTF	TGTGCCAGCAGCCCATCCGGGACAGGGGGTCGGTACACCTTC
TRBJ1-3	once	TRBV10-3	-	CAITDLDRGGNTIYF	TGTGCCATCACCGATTTGGACCGGGGAGGAAACACCATATATTTT
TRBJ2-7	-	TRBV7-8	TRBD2	CASSLEEAGTTYEQYF	TGTGCCAGCAGCTTAGAGGAAGCCGGGACTACCTACGAGCAGTACTTC
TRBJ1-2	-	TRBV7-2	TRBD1	CASSSSPGQGTGYTF	TGTGCCAGCAGCTCGTCTCCGGGACAGGGTACTGGCTACACCTTC
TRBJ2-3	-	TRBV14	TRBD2	CASSLGLAGESDTQYF	TGTGCCAGCAGCCTCGGACTAGCGGGAGAGTCAGATACGCAGTATTTT
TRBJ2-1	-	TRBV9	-	CASSVTSRGHQNNEQFF	TGTGCCAGCAGCGTTACCAGCAGGGGACATCAGAACAATGAGCAGTTCTTC
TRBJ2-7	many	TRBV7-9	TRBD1	CASSLTGTGTEQYF	TGTGCCAGCAGCTTAACCGGGACAGGGACCGAGCAGTACTTC
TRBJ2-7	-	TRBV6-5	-	CASRKTVSYEQYF	TGTGCCAGCAGGAAGACAGTCTCCTACGAGCAGTACTTC
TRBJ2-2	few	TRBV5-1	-	CASSFWLDTNTGELFF	TGCGCCAGCAGCTTTTGGCTAGATACGAACACCGGGGAGCTGTTTTTT
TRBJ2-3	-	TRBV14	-	CASSQRFFTDTQYF	TGTGCCAGCAGCCAACGGTTCTTCACAGATACGCAGTATTTT